What follows is one T cell receptor beta chain and its context. Its specificity is not known. No neoadjuvant therapy was given to the selected pancreatic ductal adenocarcinoma patients before their surgery. Sequenced by immunoSEQ multiplex PCR; TCRdb stores in-frame clones only, minus some. The sample yields roughly 100,000 clones, roughly 96% seen once. This sample is part of a study of T cells in pancreatic ductal adenocarcinoma. CDR1 and CDR2 from the germline V gene are GTSNPN and SVGIG (reference sequence). CDR3 length equals 13 residues. V was clipped by 2 bases and J by 5 bases; unmatched bases: 2. Study-level findings and limits: The resected cohort was biased toward the minority with early-stage disease. Unique clonotypes were around 8-fold more numerous in blood than in tumor. Tumors hold more CD45RO+ effector T cells, which may bias toward lower diversity.

The source material was PBMCs. The clonotype comes from a human donor with pancreatic ductal adenocarcinoma. The rearrangement links TRBV30 to TRBJ2-1; 8 nucleotides line up with TRBD2. The CDR3 nucleotides read TGTGCCTGGAGTCCGGGACTAGACAATGAGCAGTTCTTC. Translated: CAWSPGLDNEQFF.